This TCR beta chain was observed in a study of blood T cell repertoires in COVID-19. The CDR3 is 15 amino acids. Germline V gene lookup returns CDR1 SGHTA and CDR2 FQGNSA. Deletions cut 6 bases from V and 4 bases from J, with 18 bases between. Sequencing used immunoSEQ multiplex PCR; TCRdb keeps in-frame clones, though not all of them. The sample yields 180,000 or so clones, about 76% seen once. Source material: peripheral blood. This TCR was recovered from a woman between 50 and 59 years old with active or convalescent COVID-19. The V gene is TRBV7-2, the J gene TRBJ1-2; D call uncertain. The CDR3 loop reads CASRQWSSEIYGYTF. CDR3 DNA sequence: TGTGCCAGCAGGCAGTGGTCTTCGGAGATCTATGGCTACACCTTC.